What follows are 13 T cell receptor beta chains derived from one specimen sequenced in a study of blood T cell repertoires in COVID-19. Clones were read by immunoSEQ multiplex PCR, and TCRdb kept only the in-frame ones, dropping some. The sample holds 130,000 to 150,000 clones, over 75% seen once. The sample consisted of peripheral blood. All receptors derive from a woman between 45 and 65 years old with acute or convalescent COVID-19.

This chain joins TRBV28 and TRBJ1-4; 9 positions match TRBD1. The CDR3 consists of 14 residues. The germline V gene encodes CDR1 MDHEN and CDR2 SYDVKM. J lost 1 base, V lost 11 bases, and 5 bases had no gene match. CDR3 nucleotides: TGTGCCGCCCGACAGGGGGAAACTAATGAAAAACTGTTTTTT. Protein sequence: CAARQGETNEKLFF.

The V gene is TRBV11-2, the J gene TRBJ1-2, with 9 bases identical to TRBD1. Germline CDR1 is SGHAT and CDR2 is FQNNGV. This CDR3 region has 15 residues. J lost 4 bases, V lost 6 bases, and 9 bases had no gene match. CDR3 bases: TGTGCCAGCAGTCCGCCGGGACAGGGCGTCTATGGCTACACCTTC. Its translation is CASSPPGQGVYGYTF.

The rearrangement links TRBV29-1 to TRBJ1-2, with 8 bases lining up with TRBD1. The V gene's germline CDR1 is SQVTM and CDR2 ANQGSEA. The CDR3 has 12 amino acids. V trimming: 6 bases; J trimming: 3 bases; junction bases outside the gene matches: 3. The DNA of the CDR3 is TGCAGCGTGACAGGGGCCGACTATGGCTACACCTTC. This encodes CSVTGADYGYTF.

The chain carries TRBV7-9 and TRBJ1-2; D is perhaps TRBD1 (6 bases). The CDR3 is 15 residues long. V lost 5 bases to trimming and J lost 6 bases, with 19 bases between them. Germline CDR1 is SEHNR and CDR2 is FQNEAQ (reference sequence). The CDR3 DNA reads TGTGCCAGCAGCACCCTGGTTGCGGGGGCTCATGGCTACACCTTC. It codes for CASSTLVAGAHGYTF.

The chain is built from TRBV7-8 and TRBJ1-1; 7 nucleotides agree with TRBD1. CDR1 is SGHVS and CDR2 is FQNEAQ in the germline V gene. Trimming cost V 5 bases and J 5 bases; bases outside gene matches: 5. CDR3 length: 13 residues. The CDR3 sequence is CASSRDRRTEAFF. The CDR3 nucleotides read TGTGCCAGCAGCCGGGACAGACGGACTGAAGCTTTCTTT.

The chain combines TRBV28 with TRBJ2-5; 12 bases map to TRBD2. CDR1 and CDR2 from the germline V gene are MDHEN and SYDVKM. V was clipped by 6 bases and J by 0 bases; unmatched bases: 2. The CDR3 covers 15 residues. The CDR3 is CASRGTSGYQETQYF. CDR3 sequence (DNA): TGTGCCAGCAGGGGGACTAGCGGGTACCAAGAGACCCAGTACTTC. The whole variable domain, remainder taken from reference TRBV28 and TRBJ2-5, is DVKVTQSSRYLVKRTGEKVFLECVQDMDHENMFWYRQDPGLGLRLIYFSYDVKMKEKGDIPEGYSVSREKKERFSLILESASTNQTSMYLCASRGTSGYQETQYFGPGTRLLVL.

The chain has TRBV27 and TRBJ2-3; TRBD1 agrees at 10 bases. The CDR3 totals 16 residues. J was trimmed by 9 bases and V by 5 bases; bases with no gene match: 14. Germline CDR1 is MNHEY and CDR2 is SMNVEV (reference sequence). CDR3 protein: CASSPDRGLGSWTQYF. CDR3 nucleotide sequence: TGTGCCAGCAGTCCTGACAGGGGGCTAGGATCATGGACGCAGTATTTT.

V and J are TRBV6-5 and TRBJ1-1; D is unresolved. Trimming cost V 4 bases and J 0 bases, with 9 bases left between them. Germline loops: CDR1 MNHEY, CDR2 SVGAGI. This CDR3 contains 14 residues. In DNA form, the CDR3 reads TGTGCCAGCAGTTCTACCTTCATGAACACTGAAGCTTTCTTT. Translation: CASSSTFMNTEAFF.

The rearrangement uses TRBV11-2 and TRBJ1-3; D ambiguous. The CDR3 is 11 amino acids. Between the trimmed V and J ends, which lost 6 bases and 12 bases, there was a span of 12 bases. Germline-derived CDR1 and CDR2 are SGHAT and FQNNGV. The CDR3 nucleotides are TGTGCCAGCAGACACGGAGAGGTCATATATTTT. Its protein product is CASRHGEVIYF.

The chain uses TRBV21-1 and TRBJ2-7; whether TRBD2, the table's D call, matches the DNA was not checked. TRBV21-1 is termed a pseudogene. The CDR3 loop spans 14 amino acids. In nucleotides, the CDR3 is TGTGCCAGTCCAACCGGGACTTTTAACTCCGAGCAGTACTTC. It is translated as CASPTGTFNSEQYF.

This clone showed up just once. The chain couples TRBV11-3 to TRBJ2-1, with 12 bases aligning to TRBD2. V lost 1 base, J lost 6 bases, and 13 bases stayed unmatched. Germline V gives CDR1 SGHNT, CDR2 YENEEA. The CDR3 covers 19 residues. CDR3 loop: CASSLGPLAGGLGSNEQFF. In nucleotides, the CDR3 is TGTGCCAGCAGCTTAGGACCTCTAGCGGGAGGGTTGGGTTCCAATGAGCAGTTCTTC.

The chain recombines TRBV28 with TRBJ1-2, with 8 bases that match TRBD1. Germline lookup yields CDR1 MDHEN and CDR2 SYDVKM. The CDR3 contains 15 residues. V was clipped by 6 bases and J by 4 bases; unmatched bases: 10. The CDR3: CASSRGQGGFYGYTF. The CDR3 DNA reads TGTGCCAGCAGCCGAGGACAGGGAGGATTCTATGGCTACACCTTC.

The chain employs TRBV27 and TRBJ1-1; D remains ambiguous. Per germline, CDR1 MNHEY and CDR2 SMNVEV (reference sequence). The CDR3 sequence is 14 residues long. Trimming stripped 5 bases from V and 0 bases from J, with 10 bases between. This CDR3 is CASSPNDLNTEAFF. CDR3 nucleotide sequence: TGTGCCAGCAGTCCCAATGACTTGAACACTGAAGCTTTCTTT.